Following are 18 T cell receptor beta chains from one sample sequenced in a study of blood T cell repertoires in COVID-19. Sequencing used immunoSEQ multiplex PCR; TCRdb keeps in-frame clones, though not all of them. The sample yields roughly 80,000 clones, more than 70% seen once. Sequencing input: peripheral blood. The receptors derive from a woman between 65 and 79 years old with acute or convalescent COVID-19.

The gene calls are TRBV6-2 or TRBV6-3 and TRBJ1-2; D may be TRBD1 (5 bases). CDR1 and CDR2 from the germline V gene are MNHEY and SVGEGT. The V end was cut by 5 bases, the J end by 2 bases, with 21 bases between. The CDR3 runs 17 residues. CDR3 sequence (DNA): TGTGCCAGCAGTACCACCCTGCCGGCCAGGGCAAACTATGGCTACACCTTC. This translates into CASSTTLPARANYGYTF.

The V gene is TRBV6-2 or TRBV6-3, the J gene TRBJ2-7, with D hard to call. Trimming pared 4 bases from V and 3 bases from J, leaving 13 bases between. The CDR3 spans 14 residues. Germline V gene lookup returns CDR1 MNHEY and CDR2 SVGEGT. The CDR3 DNA sequence: TGTGCCAGCAGTTCAAAGACGGAGTTCTACGAGCAGTACGTC. This sequence encodes CASSSKTEFYEQYV.

This chain joins TRBV27 and TRBJ1-2, with a possible D match to TRBD1 (6 bases). The CDR3 contains 13 residues. Per the germline V gene, CDR1 is MNHEY and CDR2 is SMNVEV (reference sequence). The ends were cut back, 3 bases at V and 8 bases at J, with 13 bases in the middle. The DNA for the CDR3 is TGTGCCAGCAGTTTGGCTACAGGGATCGGCTACACCTTC. Protein product: CASSLATGIGYTF.

This chain links TRBV10-2 with TRBJ1-1; 9 bases are shared with TRBD1. This CDR3 contains 15 residues. V was clipped by 6 bases and J by 1 base; unmatched bases: 6. Germline-derived CDR1 and CDR2 are WSHSY and SAAADI. The CDR3 bases are TGCGCCAGCAGGATGGGGACAGGGAGGAACACTGAAGCTTTCTTT. This codes for CASRMGTGRNTEAFF.

The V and J genes are TRBV6-1 and TRBJ2-7, with D possibly matching TRBD1 (6 bases). The CDR3 totals 16 residues. The germline V gene encodes CDR1 MNHNS and CDR2 SASEGT. The germline V and J ends were trimmed by 0 bases and 4 bases, with 16 bases remaining between them. This chain's CDR3 is CASSEAFDVTGYEQYV. In DNA form, the CDR3 reads TGTGCCAGCAGTGAAGCGTTCGACGTAACAGGGTACGAGCAGTACGTC.

The chain is built from TRBV27 and TRBJ2-1; TRBD1 aligns across 7 bases. The CDR3 loop spans 13 amino acids. Trimming took 8 bases from V and 7 from J; bases not matched to a gene: 8. Germline V gives CDR1 MNHEY, CDR2 SMNVEV (reference sequence). CDR3 sequence reads: CASSDRRWNEQFF. CDR3 coding DNA: TGTGCCAGCTCGGACAGGCGGTGGAATGAGCAGTTCTTC.

V and J are TRBV19 and TRBJ1-5, with 8 positions matching TRBD1. CDR3 size: 15 residues. The V gene end was trimmed by 6 bases and the J gene end by 0 bases; junction bases not matched to a gene: 4. CDR1 and CDR2 from the germline V gene are LNHDA and SQIVND (reference sequence). For the CDR3, the DNA is TGTGCCAGTAGACTGGGACAGGCTAGCAATCAGCCCCAGCATTTT. It yields the protein CASRLGQASNQPQHF.

Regarding this clone: In the same sample, other DNA sequences code for this CDR3. The V call is TRBV28, the J call TRBJ1-1; 7 bases map to TRBD1. This CDR3 spans 14 amino acids. V was pared by 4 bases and J by 1 base, with 3 bases of the junction left unmatched. Germline V gene sequence: CDR1 MDHEN, CDR2 SYDVKM. The CDR3 sequence is CASSSGTANTEAFF. As DNA, the CDR3 is TGTGCCAGCAGTTCAGGGACAGCGAACACTGAAGCTTTCTTT.

The chain is built from TRBV5-1 and TRBJ2-7, with a possible D match to TRBD2 (5 bases). The germline CDR1 and CDR2 sequences are SGHRS and YFSETQ. The CDR3 is 13 residues long. The V gene lost 1 base and the J gene lost 2 bases, with 7 bases spanning the gap. CDR3 coding DNA: TGCGCCAGCAGCTTGAACGGGGCCTACGAGCAGTACGTC. It specifies CASSLNGAYEQYV.

V usage is TRBV2 and J usage is TRBJ2-3; 11 positions agree with TRBD2. J was trimmed by 9 bases and V by 8 bases; bases with no gene match: 13. This CDR3 has 15 amino acids. Germline loops: CDR1 SNHLY, CDR2 FYNNEI. In DNA, the CDR3 is TGTGCCAGCCGTGTAGCGGGAGGGCCGCCGGGCACGCAGTATTTT. It codes for CASRVAGGPPGTQYF.

Concerning this clone: The same CDR3 also results from other DNA sequences found in this sample. The rearrangement links TRBV5-1 to TRBJ2-5, with TRBD2 as a possible D gene (7 bases). This CDR3 comprises 15 residues. Germline assignment: CDR1 SGHRS and CDR2 YFSETQ. V shed 2 bases and J shed 1 base, with 12 bases lying between them. As DNA, the CDR3 is TGCGCCAGCAGCTTAGGGGGGGGGACCCAAGAGACCCAGTACTTC. As protein: CASSLGGGTQETQYF.

The chain links TRBV18 to TRBJ1-2; 10 nucleotides agree with TRBD1. Germline assignment: CDR1 KGHSH and CDR2 LQKENI. This CDR3 spans 15 amino acids. The V segment lost 1 base and the J segment 3 bases; nucleotides outside the gene matches: 2. The CDR3 here is CASSPQGQGYYGYTF. For the CDR3, the DNA is TGTGCCAGCTCACCACAGGGACAGGGGTACTATGGCTACACCTTC.

The rearrangement uses TRBV3-1 (or the pseudogene TRBV3-2) and TRBJ2-2, with D possibly TRBD1 on 5 matching bases. Trimming stripped 2 bases from V and 4 bases from J, with 11 bases between. The CDR3 is made up of 15 amino acids. CDR1 and CDR2 (germline): LGHDT, YNNKEL (reference sequence). DNA for the CDR3: TGTGCCAGCAGCCAACGGCGACAGCTCACCGGGGAGCTGTTTTTT. As protein: CASSQRRQLTGELFF.

The chain recombines TRBV14 with TRBJ1-2; the D gene is possibly TRBD1 (5 bases). The CDR3 consists of 15 residues. V was pared by 4 bases and J by 5 bases, with 17 bases between. Germline V gives CDR1 SGHDN, CDR2 FVKESK. CDR3 in DNA: TGTGCCAGCAGCCGAGGGACTTTTGACGAGTATGGCTACACCTTC. Protein product: CASSRGTFDEYGYTF.

The chain joins TRBV4-1 to TRBJ1-1; D perhaps matches TRBD1 (6 bases). The V and J ends lost 1 base and 1 base respectively, with 7 bases between them. This CDR3 region has 14 residues. CDR1 and CDR2 (germline): MGHRA, YSYEKL. The CDR3 protein is CASSQVGGNTEAFF. The CDR3, as DNA: TGCGCCAGCAGCCAAGTAGGGGGGAACACTGAAGCTTTCTTT.

The chain employs TRBV6-5 and TRBJ1-4, with 7 bases aligning to TRBD1. The CDR3 length is 14 residues. Germline V gene lookup returns CDR1 MNHEY and CDR2 SVGAGI. The V gene end was trimmed by 6 bases and the J gene end by 6 bases; junction bases not matched to a gene: 7. CDR3 bases: TGTGCCAGCAGGGACCGGGACAGCGATGAAAAACTGTTTTTT. It yields the protein CASRDRDSDEKLFF.

V gene TRBV19 combines with J gene TRBJ1-2; 8 bases align to TRBD1. Germline V gene data show CDR1 as LNHDA and CDR2 as SQIVND (reference sequence). V trimming: 9 bases; J trimming: 5 bases; junction bases outside the gene matches: 8. CDR3 length equals 13 residues. CDR3 amino acids: CARNRGKDYGYTF. Here the CDR3 DNA reads TGTGCCAGAAACAGGGGGAAGGATTATGGCTACACCTTC.

This clone was seen repeatedly, ten times or more. This CDR3 reads CASSLGPTYEQYV. The CDR3 coding sequence is TGTGCCAGCAGTTTAGGGCCAACCTACGAGCAGTACGTC. J is TRBJ2-7 and V is TRBV27; D not resolved. V gave up 2 bases and J gave up 2 bases, with 7 bases separating them. Per the germline V gene, CDR1 is MNHEY and CDR2 is SMNVEV (reference sequence). There are 13 residues in the CDR3.